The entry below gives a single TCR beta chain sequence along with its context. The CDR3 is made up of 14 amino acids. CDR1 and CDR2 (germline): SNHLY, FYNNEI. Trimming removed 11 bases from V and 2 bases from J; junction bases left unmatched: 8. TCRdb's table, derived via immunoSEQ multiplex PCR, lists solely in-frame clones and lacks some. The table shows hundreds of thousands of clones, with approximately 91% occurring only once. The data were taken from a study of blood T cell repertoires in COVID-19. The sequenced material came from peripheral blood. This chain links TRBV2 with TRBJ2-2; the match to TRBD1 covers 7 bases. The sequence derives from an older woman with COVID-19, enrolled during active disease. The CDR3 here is CASQGGFNTGELFF. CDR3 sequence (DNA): TGTGCCTCTCAAGGGGGCTTCAACACCGGGGAGCTGTTTTTT.